Described below is a single TCR beta chain sequence and its context. Antigen unknown. The data are from a study of immune cell composition in non-small cell lung cancer. Study-wide background: Tumours were mainly lung adenocarcinoma or squamous cell carcinoma. The study's findings and limits: Clones >0.5% enriched in tumour were rarer in adenocarcinoma (around 35%) than squamous (about 80%). It was not proven that tumour-reactive clones equal dominant tumour-associated clones.

Normal lung sampling was at least 3 cm from the tumour, as distant as possible. Frozen unsorted single-cell suspensions supplied the genomic DNA. Some clones are missing from TCRdb's copy, which holds only in-frame ones; the method was immunoSEQ multiplex PCR. This table has 3,000 to 3,500 clones, 60% to 80% appearing once. The ends were cut back, 5 bases at V and 5 bases at J, with 9 bases in the middle. This CDR3 is built from 12 residues. Germline CDR1 reads SEHNR; CDR2 reads FQNEAQ (reference sequence). The receptor's source is a human donor with non-small cell lung cancer. The chain uses TRBV7-9 and TRBJ1-1, with TRBD1 as a possible D gene (6 bases). The sequenced sample consisted of non-adjacent lung tissue. The CDR3 is CASSLRGTEAFF. CDR3 nucleotides: TGTGCCAGCAGCCTAAGGGGGACTGAAGCTTTCTTT.